This T cell receptor beta chain originates from a study of beta chain features in type 1 diabetes (dated by TCRdb to between 2018 and 2020). Study-level background: Patients and healthy donors did not differ in mean age, gender distribution, total cell number or subset yield. A total of about 100,000,000 sorted cells were examined across all samples, and RNA yield correlated strongly with the number of cells per subset. The study compared TCRB repertoires of sorted circulating CD4+ T cell subsets between recently diagnosed type 1 diabetes patients and matched healthy donors. Regulatory and stem cell-like memory subsets were obtained from only 8 patients and roughly eight healthy donors, while naive and central memory subsets were obtained from all 30 or so donors. Broad study findings and their caveats: The naive, central memory and regulatory TCRB repertoires appeared to resemble one another more closely among patients than among healthy donors. PCR might favor shorter templates, but patient and control samples were amplified and corrected together, so any skew would affect both groups equally. Type 1 diabetes patients showed a moderate but significant shortening of TCRB CDR3 length in all four CD4+ subsets. HLA sub-analyses involved small numbers of individuals, so any influence of HLA type on TCRB rearrangement remained unresolved. At VDJ recombination sites, type 1 diabetes patients had fewer insertions and more deleted nucleotides, which implies abnormalities in thymic rearrangement. Because cDNA was sequenced instead of genomic DNA, activated cells with high expression could be over-represented, although the groups did not differ in activation or CD3 levels.

From each donor, a single peripheral blood sample of 100 to 150 mL on average was drawn into heparinised tubes. A BD FACSAria II was used to sort naive, central memory, regulatory and stem cell-like memory CD4+ T cells with a panel that included CD45RO, CCR7, CD25, CD127, CD95 and CD27. Every sorted population had a purity above 95%. PBMCs were isolated immediately by Lymphoprep density gradient centrifugation and stained directly without culture. So that batch effects would be minimized, each experiment stained and sorted samples in pairs, pairing one healthy donor with one patient. All of the isolated RNA was reverse transcribed with the High Capacity cDNA Reverse Transcription Kit, so expressed TCRB transcripts were sequenced. Survey-depth immunoSEQ sequencing was performed on stem cell-like memory T cell samples, with an average of around 970,000 total reads per sample. Sorted cells were lysed in RLT buffer and RNA was extracted with DNase-treated RNeasy Micro or Mini kits, depending on cell number. Each cell subset was processed on its own to prevent cross-contamination, while patient and healthy donor samples were processed together. The immunoSEQ multiplex PCR was used to amplify TCRB sequences from cDNA, generating 87-bp fragments that spanned the CDR3 region. Amplicons were sequenced on the Illumina HiSeq platform. Processing in the source paper ran as follows. PCR bias was corrected computationally using synthetic template baselines, and reads within Hamming distance 2 were collapsed, with unmergeable singletons discarded. By aligning reads against IMGT, V, D and J genes, CDR3 length, and insertions or deletions at six rearrangement sites were assigned. Within each subset, clonotype counts were normalized to sorted cell number, after which true diversity and Gini coefficients were computed with the tcR R package. Repertoire sharing was quantified using the overlap coefficient calculated on TCRB nucleotide sequences. In its TCRdb copy, this immuneACCESS table keeps in-frame sequences only and misses some clones. Where compared with another copy, unresolved V genes explain less than half of these, and the others have no known cause. V and J calls and clone size are given by that table; D and trimming were obtained from the DNA. Here the sample has about 13,000 clones; approximately 47% occur a single time. 0.98% of the sample lies in the top ten.

According to the germline V gene (reference sequence), CDR1 reads LNHDA and CDR2 reads SQIVND. From the cysteine up to the phenylalanine, the CDR3 has a length of 15 residues. Only CDR3 DNA remains: 45 bases, in frame from the first base. Trimming leaves V shorter by 5 bases and J shorter by 5 bases, with the junction holding 9 bases beyond the gene matches. With respect to this clone: Its antigen remains undetermined. Base qualities are not recorded, but no much larger clone differs from it by a single base.

This chain joins TRBV19 to TRBJ1-5, with 7 bases matching TRBD1. The sequence derives from a man aged 18 to 35 in good health. The sequencing input was stem cell memory CD4+ T cells from blood. The label giving this sample's cell subset or site can be read as: stem cell-like memory CD4+ T cells. CDR3 region: CASSLFGTVYQPQHF. The DNA reads as follows: TGTGCCAGTAGTTTGTTTGGGACAGTTTATCAGCCCCAGCATTTT.